This T cell receptor (beta chain) was retrieved from a study of T cells after posttransplantation cyclophosphamide (TCRdb year 2016). As for the study more broadly: Using TRB sequencing, the study followed how the T cell repertoire reconstituted after myeloablative bone marrow transplantation in which posttransplantation cyclophosphamide served as GVHD prophylaxis. Antigen receptor sequencing covered samples from a few dozen PTCy-treated patients and 16 of their related bone marrow donors. Blood from all 35 or so PTCy patients with 1-year posttransplant specimens was subjected to TRB sequencing. Up to roughly 3 additional blood samples from 2 to 5.2 years after transplant were also TRB-sequenced in 3 patients, as was pretransplant blood from 4 patients. Because TRA and TRB clonality correlated tightly in some 10 samples, the subsequent TCR analyses were limited to TRB only. Public TRB sequences were queried against a database of over 3,600 sequences associated with responses to pathogens, tumor antigens, self-antigens and alloantigens.

The CDR3 sequence holds 14 residues, the cysteine and phenylalanine included. The DNA shown is the 42-base CDR3, in frame from base 1. Germline trimming amounts to 4 bases on V and 9 bases on J, with 7 as the count of junction bases outside the gene matches. Sequences SGHDT (CDR1) and YYEEEE (CDR2) are obtained from the germline V gene. Related bone marrow donors provided peripheral blood samples on the day of marrow donation. Mononuclear cells from peripheral blood and bone marrow were separated by Ficoll-Hypaque density centrifugation and then cryopreserved. FACS on a FACSAria II was used to sort CD4+ and CD8+ T cells, including the naive and memory subsets. TRB sequencing was run on genomic DNA with either the immunoSEQ assay at survey resolution or the hsTCRB kit. In the original analysis: The immunoSEQ software handled the initial read processing, while the LymphoSeq R package was used for the repertoire analyses. Clonality was computed as 1 minus normalized Shannon entropy; Gini coefficient was also calculated for each TRB dataset. To infer phenotypes in unsorted samples, TRB sequences from sorted subsets of the recipient or donor were mapped onto unsorted samples from the same recipient. In TCRdb, the immuneACCESS table is reduced to in-frame sequences with V and J assigned. These tables do not hold every clone; where another copy was compared, an unresolved V gene accounts for under half, and the others remain unexplained. The V and J calls and clone size were taken over from that table, and D and trimming were inferred from the DNA. In all, the sample holds roughly 18,000 clones, and 83% of those were seen once. The ten biggest clones cover roughly 9% of the sample.

The full study reports these points: Across fewer than 55 patients, TRB clonality was highly associated with recipient CMV seropositivity and CMV reactivation, and PTCy diversity was similar to diversity in CNI/methotrexate controls. Donor-recipient similarity was low at 1-2 months but rose over the first year, and later blood repertoires were often dominated by donor CD8+ memory clones. The TRB repertoires of T cells infiltrating skin or the GI tract showed only limited overlap with the TRB repertoires found in blood.

About this clone itself: The clone's antigen remains unknown. One base away there is no much larger clone; base qualities are not given.

The TCR sequence derives from a man in his thirties or forties in good health and a related stem cell transplant donor. Sequencing used memory CD4+ T cells sorted from blood. The receptor chain draws on TRBV5-6 and TRBJ2-7, and 13 junctional nucleotides match TRBD2. The CDR3: CASSTGLAGEGQYF. The sequenced DNA: TGTGCCAGCAGCACAGGACTAGCGGGGGAGGGGCAGTACTTC.